The next 28 T cell receptor beta chains were all read from a single sample in a study of blood T cells in healthy people across ages. Together with a sample-barcoded 5' primer, a J-beta primer mix was included in a second PCR lasting roughly 6 to 12 cycles. TCRdb reprocessed the 5' RACE reads with MiXCR, giving one entry per CDR3 protein. This repertoire shows some 1.4 million distinct CDR3 sequences, around 39% found once; its top ten account for approximately 7.9%. Sequences were obtained from blood. The receptors come from a woman under 30 in good health.

A note on this clonotype: An end of the junction does not agree with germline; a read error may underlie this. V is TRBV12-3 or TRBV12-4 and J is TRBJ2-1; weak D call: TRBD2 (5 bases). CDR3 length: 15 amino acids. In DNA, the CDR3 is TGTGCCAGCATCTCTAGCATCTTTACCTACAATGAGCGGTTCTTC. The encoded protein is CASISSIFTYNERFF.

This chain uses TRBV4-1 with TRBJ2-1; tentatively, D is TRBD1 (6 bases). CDR3 length equals 13 residues. V was trimmed by 0 bases and J by 10 bases, leaving 10 bases between them. The V gene's germline CDR1 is MGHRA and CDR2 YSYEKL. The DNA of the CDR3 is TGCGCCAGCAGCCAAGATGGGGGCCGGGAGCAGTTCTTC. This sequence encodes CASSQDGGREQFF.

Only a few counts were recorded for this clonotype. The chain employs TRBV5-1 and TRBJ2-5; TRBD1 matches at 10 bases. The CDR3 runs to 16 residues. After removal of 3 bases from V and 1 base from J, the junction contained 6 bases not matched to a gene. Germline V gene lookup returns CDR1 SGHRS and CDR2 YFSETQ. The CDR3 DNA follows: TGCGCCAGCAGCTGGGGGACAGGGGATACCCAAGAGACCCAGTACTTC. This gives the protein CASSWGTGDTQETQYF.

On this clonotype itself: An end of the junction does not agree with germline; a read error may underlie this. The CDR3: CASSPGLAERFF. CDR3 DNA sequence: TGTGCCAGCAGCCCGGGACTAGCGGAGCGGTTCTTC. The V gene is TRBV7-9, the J gene TRBJ2-1, with 11 nucleotides matching TRBD2. The CDR3 extends over 12 amino acids. Per germline, CDR1 SEHNR and CDR2 FQNEAQ (reference sequence).

CDR3 amino acids: CASSSPNRGAYNEQFF. Here the CDR3 DNA reads TGTGCCAGCAGTTCTCCGAACAGGGGAGCCTACAATGAGCAGTTCTTC. The chain carries TRBV27 and TRBJ2-1; 7 nucleotides agree with TRBD1. The J segment lost 2 bases and the V segment lost 4 bases, leaving 8 bases of the junction unmatched. CDR3 length: 16 residues. The germline CDR1 and CDR2 sequences are MNHEY and SMNVEV (reference sequence).

In the case of this clonotype: The final CDR3 position lacks the conserved phenylalanine or tryptophan, pointing to a likely read error. V is TRBV20-1 and J is TRBJ2-1, with D maybe TRBD2 (5 bases). From germline, CDR1 is DFQATT and CDR2 SNEGSKA (reference sequence). Trimming shortened V by 0 bases and J by 3 bases, and 15 bases separated the two germline ends. The CDR3 is made up of 16 amino acids. CDR3 residues: CSARDKQRSIYNEQFL. The DNA for the CDR3 is TGCAGTGCTAGAGATAAACAGCGGAGTATCTACAATGAGCAGTTCTTA.

This clonotype was counted only a few times. The chain is built from TRBV6-2 or TRBV6-3 and TRBJ2-1, with D possibly TRBD1 on 5 matching bases. V lost 0 bases and J lost 4, with 13 bases in between. The germline V gene encodes CDR1 MNHEY and CDR2 SVGEGT. This CDR3 comprises 16 residues. In DNA, the CDR3 is TGTGCCAGCAGTTACTCGAGACAGACTCTTTACAATGAGCAGTTCTTC. It is translated as CASSYSRQTLYNEQFF.

This clonotype has just a few counts. V usage is TRBV5-5 and J usage is TRBJ1-4, with D tentatively TRBD1 (5 bases). V lost 4 bases to trimming and J lost 8 bases, with 12 bases between them. The CDR3 length is 13 residues. Germline lookup yields CDR1 SGHKS and CDR2 YYEKEE (reference sequence). CDR3 loop: CASSTGTGEKLFF. CDR3 coding DNA: TGTGCCAGCAGCACCGGGACCGGGGAAAAACTGTTTTTT.

Regarding this clonotype: A read error may be the cause here, since a much bigger clone is one base away. The chain uses TRBV5-1 and TRBJ2-1; TRBD2 aligns across 8 bases. V shed 4 bases, J shed 4 bases, and the junction held 10 bases outside the gene matches. The CDR3 is 16 residues long. Per the germline V gene, CDR1 is SGHRS and CDR2 is YFSETQ. CDR3 DNA sequence: TGCGCCAGCAGCGTTCAGATTAGCGGGACATACAATGAGCAGTTCTTC. Its translation is CASSVQISGTYNEQFF.

The rearrangement uses TRBV20-1 and TRBJ2-5; 7 bases line up with TRBD1. Germline CDR1 and CDR2: DFQATT and SNEGSKA (reference sequence). CDR3 length equals 15 residues. V gave up 0 bases and J gave up 2 bases; unmatched junction bases: 6. The CDR3 DNA reads as TGCAGTGCTAGAGACCCAAGACAGGGACAAGAGACCCAGTACTTC. It is translated as CSARDPRQGQETQYF.

This clonotype was counted many times. J is TRBJ2-1 and V is TRBV2; no firm D call. Trimming cost V 8 bases and J 6 bases, with 17 bases left between them. Germline loops: CDR1 SNHLY, CDR2 FYNNEI. This CDR3 comprises 14 residues. The CDR3 nucleotides read TGTGCCAGCGTGGGATACCGGGCCCCCAATGAGCAGTTCTTC. Translating gives CASVGYRAPNEQFF.

This chain connects TRBV19 to TRBJ1-2; TRBD1 aligns across 9 bases. The CDR3 is 17 amino acids. J gave up 6 bases and V 4 bases, and 15 bases lay outside the gene matches. Germline CDR1 LNHDA, CDR2 SQIVND (reference sequence). CDR3 DNA: TGTGCCAGTAGTAGAAACCCCTTCGGGACAGGGTCACATGGCTACACCTTC. Its translation: CASSRNPFGTGSHGYTF.

The chain carries TRBV7-9 and TRBJ1-6; D uncertain. The CDR3 totals 14 residues. Per germline, CDR1 SEHNR and CDR2 FQNEAQ (reference sequence). The V gene lost 3 bases and the J gene lost 9 bases, with 12 bases spanning the gap. CDR3 protein: CASSFGGLRSPLHF. As DNA, the CDR3 is TGTGCCAGCAGCTTCGGTGGACTACGTTCACCCCTCCACTTT.

This sequence joins TRBV5-4 and TRBJ2-3; 7 nucleotides agree with TRBD2. The CDR3 is 15 residues long. Germline V gene lookup returns CDR1 SGHNT and CDR2 YYREEE (reference sequence). J gave up 4 bases and V 4 bases, and 9 bases lay outside the gene matches. This CDR3 is CASSATGLRPDTQYF. The DNA for the CDR3 is TGTGCCAGCAGCGCTACGGGACTACGGCCAGATACGCAGTATTTT.

The gene calls are TRBV9 and TRBJ2-5; D perhaps matches TRBD1 (5 bases). Trimming removed 3 bases from V and 5 bases from J, with 11 bases in between. CDR1 and CDR2 (germline): SGDLS, YYNGEE. This CDR3 has 13 residues. The CDR3 loop is CASSAGSSETQYF. The CDR3 region has the DNA TGTGCCAGCAGCGCAGGGTCATCGGAGACCCAGTACTTC.

The V gene is TRBV3-1, the J gene TRBJ1-4; D perhaps matches TRBD1 (5 bases). This CDR3 has 14 residues. Trimming stripped 4 bases from V and 7 bases from J, with 13 bases between. CDR1 is LGHDT, CDR2 YNNKEL, per germline (reference sequence). The CDR3 here is CASSPGWQGEKLFF. CDR3 DNA: TGTGCCAGCAGCCCGGGTTGGCAGGGTGAAAAACTGTTTTTT.

The chain carries TRBV11-2 and TRBJ2-4, with D possibly being TRBD1 or TRBD2 (5 bases each). CDR1 SGHAT and CDR2 FQNNGV come from the germline V gene. The CDR3 totals 14 residues. V lost 1 base and J lost 5, with 9 bases in between. CDR3 region: CASSLVMGENIQYF. The CDR3, as DNA: TGTGCCAGCAGCTTAGTTATGGGGGAAAACATTCAGTACTTC.

This clonotype was observed many times. V usage is TRBV4-2 and J usage is TRBJ2-2, with 7 nucleotides matching TRBD1. CDR3 length: 15 amino acids. Germline assignment: CDR1 LGHNA and CDR2 YNFKEQ. J was trimmed by 7 bases and V by 6 bases; bases with no gene match: 11. This CDR3 is CASRQWTGEGGELFF. The CDR3 nucleotides read TGTGCCAGCAGGCAGTGGACAGGAGAGGGCGGGGAGCTGTTTTTT.

The chain has TRBV7-3 and TRBJ1-1, with D maybe TRBD1 (5 bases). The CDR3 contains 13 residues. Germline loops: CDR1 SGHTA, CDR2 FQGTGA. Trimming took off 4 bases at V and 4 bases at J, with 10 bases between the two ends. CDR3 in DNA: TGTGCCAGCAGCTGCGGGACGGGCACTGAAGCTTTCTTT. Amino acid sequence: CASSCGTGTEAFF.

The table lists this clonotype with a count of one. The chain carries TRBV20-1 and TRBJ2-3; 14 nucleotides agree with TRBD2. The CDR3 contains 16 residues. With V trimmed by 6 bases and J by 8 bases, 13 bases remained unmatched. The germline V gene has CDR1 DFQATT and CDR2 SNEGSKA (reference sequence). The CDR3 spells CSAKSGTSGRVGTQYF. CDR3 DNA sequence: TGCAGTGCCAAGTCCGGGACTAGCGGGAGAGTAGGTACGCAGTATTTT.

This chain joins TRBV12-3 or TRBV12-4 and TRBJ2-7; a possible D gene is TRBD1 (8 bases). Trimming removed 2 bases from V and 7 bases from J, with 18 bases in between. The CDR3 spans 15 residues. The CDR3 reads CASSLNTGGAGEQYF. In nucleotides, the CDR3 is TGTGCCAGCAGTTTAAATACAGGGGGGGCGGGTGAGCAGTACTTC.

This clonotype has only a few counts. The V and J genes are TRBV6-5 and TRBJ1-1, with a weak D call TRBD1 (5 bases). Germline V CDR1 and CDR2: MNHEY, SVGAGI. V dropped 8 bases and J dropped 9 bases, with 16 bases sitting between them. The CDR3 spans 12 residues. CDR3 in DNA: TGTGCCAGCGGGGGACCCAACCAAAAAGCTTTCTTT. This gives the protein CASGGPNQKAFF.

V is TRBV7-9 and J is TRBJ1-6; D gene ambiguous. The CDR3 is made up of 13 amino acids. The V end was cut by 3 bases, the J end by 9 bases, with 9 bases between. From germline, CDR1 is SEHNR and CDR2 FQNEAQ (reference sequence). The CDR3 sequence: CASSFGISSPLHF. DNA for the CDR3: TGTGCCAGCAGCTTCGGCATAAGTTCACCCCTCCACTTT.

The chain joins TRBV14 to TRBJ1-2; D is undetermined. Between the trimmed V and J ends, which lost 1 base and 8 bases, there was a span of 11 bases. This CDR3 region has 13 residues. Germline CDR1 reads SGHDN; CDR2 reads FVKESK. CDR3: CASSQVVGIGYTF. CDR3 sequence (DNA): TGTGCCAGCAGCCAAGTAGTAGGGATAGGCTACACCTTC.

The rearrangement joins TRBV20-1 to TRBJ2-7; 7 bases fit TRBD2. Losses at the gene ends were 0 bases for V and 7 bases for J; bases not matched to a gene: 12. The CDR3 has 15 residues. In germline, CDR1 is DFQATT, CDR2 SNEGSKA (reference sequence). CDR3 protein: CSARDYVGGDTEQYF. The CDR3 DNA reads TGCAGTGCTAGAGATTACGTGGGGGGGGATACTGAGCAGTACTTC.

This clonotype came up many times. V is TRBV12-3 or TRBV12-4 and J is TRBJ2-7, with D unclear. Between the trimmed V and J ends, which lost 5 bases and 2 bases, there was a span of 10 bases. The length of the CDR3 is 13 residues. The CDR3 reads CASSEDSAYEQYF. The CDR3 nucleotides read TGTGCCAGCAGTGAGGATTCCGCCTACGAGCAGTACTTC.

The J gene is TRBJ2-4, the V gene TRBV24-1; the D is unclear. With 5 bases removed from V and 4 bases from J, the gap between germline ends came to 2 bases. CDR1 and CDR2 (germline): KGHDR, SFDVKD. The CDR3 is 11 residues long. The CDR3 DNA follows: TGTGCCACCAGTGCGAAAAACATTCAGTACTTC. Translated, it gives CATSAKNIQYF.

This clonotype has a handful of counts. The chain combines TRBV7-2 with TRBJ2-5; D is unresolved. This CDR3 contains 13 residues. The V end lost 5 bases, the J end lost 3 bases, and 10 bases lay between the germline ends. From germline, CDR1 is SGHTA and CDR2 FQGNSA. CDR3 in DNA: TGTGCCAGCAGCCCAGAACCGAAAGAGACCCAGTACTTC. Translating gives CASSPEPKETQYF.